A single sample is the source of the 25 T cell receptor beta chains below, sequenced in a study of shared clonotypes between healthy human individuals. Naive CD8 isolation took CD45RO-negative cells positively selected for CCR7 and excluded terminally differentiated effector memory CD45RA+ cells. Only in-frame clones appear in the TCRdb table, and some are missing; sequencing was by immunoSEQ multiplex PCR. The table lists fewer than 700,000 clones, approximately 96% of them singletons. Sequencing was carried out using naive CD8+ T cells sorted from blood. These receptors came from a woman aged 25 to 45 in good health.

V usage is TRBV5-6 and J usage is TRBJ2-2, with 9 bases that match TRBD2. Germline CDR1 reads SGHDT; CDR2 reads YYEEEE. The CDR3 covers 15 residues. Germline trimming cut 1 base from V and 6 bases from J; bases unmatched to any gene: 4. CDR3 loop: CASSLLAGSPGELFF. The DNA of the CDR3 is TGTGCCAGCAGCTTGCTAGCGGGGTCCCCCGGGGAGCTGTTTTTT.

The chain combines TRBV13 with TRBJ2-1, with D perhaps given as TRBD1 or TRBD2 (5 bases each). Per the germline V gene, CDR1 is PRHDT and CDR2 is FYEKMQ (reference sequence). The CDR3 extends over 13 amino acids. V was shortened by 7 bases and J by 9 bases, with 16 bases between the two germline ends. CDR3 DNA sequence: TGTGCCAGCACCCCCGGGGCGCAAGGTGAGCAGTTCTTC. Translated, it gives CASTPGAQGEQFF. Variable domain in full (rest from reference TRBV13 and TRBJ2-1): AAGVIQSPRHLIKEKRETATLKCYPIPRHDTVYWYQQGPGQDPQFLISFYEKMQSDKGSIPDRFSAQQFSDYHSELNMSSLELGDSALYFCASTPGAQGEQFFGPGTRLTVL.

This sequence joins TRBV7-2 and TRBJ2-3, with D maybe TRBD2 (6 bases). V lost 2 bases, J lost 0 bases, and 18 bases lay in between. CDR3 length equals 18 residues. Per the germline V gene, CDR1 is SGHTA and CDR2 is FQGNSA. For the CDR3, the DNA is TGTGCCAGCAGCTTATTTTGGCGCGGGGAGGTGAGCACAGATACGCAGTATTTT. This codes for CASSLFWRGEVSTDTQYF.

This clone appeared a single time. This chain connects TRBV4-1 to TRBJ2-3; perhaps D is TRBD1 or TRBD2 (5 bases each). Trimming removed 1 base at V and 6 bases at J, with 20 bases between. The germline gives CDR1 MGHRA, CDR2 YSYEKL. This CDR3 is 17 amino acids long. The CDR3 protein is CASSQAPGTPQADTQYF. CDR3 nucleotide sequence: TGCGCCAGCAGCCAAGCCCCCGGGACCCCTCAGGCCGATACGCAGTATTTT.

This chain links TRBV10-2 with TRBJ1-5; no clear D. Germline lookup yields CDR1 WSHSY and CDR2 SAAADI. V lost 0 bases and J 0 bases, leaving 9 bases between the germline ends. The CDR3 totals 16 residues. The CDR3, as DNA: TGCGCCAGCAGTGAGTCCGGACCGAGTAGCAATCAGCCCCAGCATTTT. It translates to CASSESGPSSNQPQHF.

The V gene is TRBV10-2, the J gene TRBJ2-7, with 7 positions matching TRBD2. CDR3 length: 16 amino acids. In germline, CDR1 is WSHSY, CDR2 SAAADI. V gave up 4 bases and J gave up 4 bases; unmatched junction bases: 13. In DNA form, the CDR3 reads TGCGCCAGCAGTGCCGTGGGGGAAAGCGGGGCATACGAGCAGTACTTC. The encoded protein is CASSAVGESGAYEQYF.

V and J are TRBV4-1 and TRBJ2-5; D is possibly TRBD1 (6 bases). Trimming cost V 0 bases and J 4 bases, with 15 bases left between them. CDR1 and CDR2 (germline): MGHRA, YSYEKL. This CDR3 spans 16 amino acids. DNA of the CDR3: TGCGCCAGCAGCCAAGATTTTTCCAGGGGTCGAGAGACCCAGTACTTC. Encoded protein: CASSQDFSRGRETQYF.

The rearrangement joins TRBV5-4 to TRBJ1-2; no clear D. The CDR3 totals 13 residues. Trimming took 3 bases from V and 2 from J, leaving 8 bases between them. Germline V gene lookup returns CDR1 SGHNT and CDR2 YYREEE (reference sequence). CDR3 region: CASSSSTNYGYTF. In nucleotides, the CDR3 is TGTGCCAGCAGCTCGTCGACAAACTATGGCTACACCTTC. The complete variable domain, with remaining parts taken from reference TRBV5-4 and TRBJ1-2, reads ETGVTQSPTHLIKTRGQQVTLRCSSQSGHNTVSWYQQALGQGPQFIFQYYREEENGRGNFPPRFSGLQFPNYSSELNVNALELDDSALYLCASSSSTNYGYTFGSGTRLTVV.

This sequence joins TRBV27 and TRBJ1-2; D possibly corresponds to TRBD1 (5 bases). CDR1 and CDR2 from the germline V gene are MNHEY and SMNVEV (reference sequence). Trimming shortened V by 3 bases and J by 4 bases, and 12 bases separated the two germline ends. This CDR3 has 14 amino acids. CDR3 DNA sequence: TGTGCCAGCAGTTTGAGCCAGGGCTTCTATGGCTACACCTTC. It translates to CASSLSQGFYGYTF.

For this clone: This CDR3 is also generated by other DNA sequences in the sample. The rearrangement links TRBV5-1 to TRBJ2-7; 7 positions match TRBD1. This CDR3 has 14 amino acids. The germline CDR1 and CDR2 sequences are SGHRS and YFSETQ. V lost 2 bases to trimming and J lost 0 bases; unmatched junction nucleotides: 2. The CDR3 sequence: CASSLQGLSYEQYF. The CDR3 region has the DNA TGCGCCAGCAGCTTACAGGGGCTCTCCTACGAGCAGTACTTC.

The CDR3 nucleotides are TGTGCCAGCAGCCTCGAGGCAGGGGGGTACGAGCAGTACTTC. Its protein is CASSLEAGGYEQYF. The chain is built from TRBV9 and TRBJ2-7, with a possible D match to TRBD1 (7 bases). The length of the CDR3 is 14 residues. Trimming cost V 4 bases and J 4 bases, with 15 bases left between them. Germline values: CDR1 SGDLS, CDR2 YYNGEE.

The chain uses TRBV10-1 and TRBJ2-1; 8 nucleotides match TRBD2. Germline V CDR1 and CDR2: WNHNN, SYGVQD (reference sequence). With V trimmed by 3 bases and J by 2 bases, 3 bases remained unmatched. This CDR3 contains 15 residues. CDR3 nucleotides: TGCGCCAGCAGTGATGGGACTAGGACCTACAATGAGCAGTTCTTC. Residues: CASSDGTRTYNEQFF.

J is TRBJ2-3 and V is TRBV5-1; 9 bases fit TRBD1. The CDR3 has 17 residues. Germline CDR1 and CDR2: SGHRS and YFSETQ. V lost 0 bases, J lost 2 bases, and 7 bases stayed unmatched. CDR3 sequence (DNA): TGCGCCAGCAGCTTGGCCCGGACAGGGGTTTTCACAGATACGCAGTATTTT. Protein: CASSLARTGVFTDTQYF.

The genes are TRBV13 and TRBJ2-3; weak D call: TRBD2 (5 bases). Germline V CDR1 and CDR2: PRHDT, FYEKMQ (reference sequence). Trimming cost V 3 bases and J 1 base, with 11 bases left between them. The CDR3 is 15 amino acids. The CDR3 nucleotides are TGTGCCAGCAGCTTGGTGGGTAGCGGCACAGATACGCAGTATTTT. Its translation is CASSLVGSGTDTQYF.

The gene calls are TRBV7-9 and TRBJ1-2; 7 bases agree with TRBD1. The germline gives CDR1 SEHNR, CDR2 FQNEAQ (reference sequence). The CDR3 consists of 14 residues. The V and J ends lost 5 bases and 5 bases, in that order; junction bases with no gene match: 8. The CDR3 loop is CASSTSGTEYGYTF. CDR3 DNA: TGTGCCAGCAGCACCTCCGGGACAGAGTATGGCTACACCTTC.

The chain couples TRBV7-9 to TRBJ2-7; unclear D gene. This CDR3 comprises 12 residues. Germline CDR1 is SEHNR and CDR2 is FQNEAQ (reference sequence). V shed 5 bases and J shed 6 bases, with 11 bases lying between them. CDR3 amino acids: CASSLGGVEQYF. CDR3 sequence (DNA): TGTGCCAGCAGCCTAGGTGGGGTCGAGCAGTACTTC.

This clone was seen a single time. The rearrangement joins TRBV28 to TRBJ1-1; 7 nucleotides line up with TRBD1. Germline-derived CDR1 and CDR2 are MDHEN and SYDVKM. The J segment lost 3 bases and the V segment lost 4 bases, leaving 8 bases of the junction unmatched. The CDR3 extends over 15 amino acids. As DNA, the CDR3 is TGTGCCAGCAGTTCCCCGCAGGGGGGGTACACTGAAGCTTTCTTT. It is translated as CASSSPQGGYTEAFF.

The CDR3 DNA reads TGTGCCAGCAGTCCAGGGGGAGGCCAAGGCTACACCTTC. Its translation is CASSPGGGQGYTF. The V call is TRBV25-1, the J call TRBJ1-2, with 7 bases that match TRBD1. J lost 8 bases, V lost 5 bases, and 8 bases had no gene match. Germline values: CDR1 MGHDK, CDR2 SYGVNS. The CDR3 loop spans 13 amino acids.

The chain couples TRBV10-2 to TRBJ2-1, with D possibly matching TRBD2 (5 bases). CDR3 size: 15 residues. With 4 bases removed from V and 1 base from J, the gap between germline ends came to 11 bases. Germline V CDR1 and CDR2: WSHSY, SAAADI. In DNA, the CDR3 is TGCGCCAGCAGTGTCGAGGGAAGTTCCTACAATGAGCAGTTCTTC. Its protein is CASSVEGSSYNEQFF.

The rearrangement joins TRBV5-1 to TRBJ2-7; 11 bases map to TRBD2. The CDR3 sequence is 14 residues long. Germline trimming cut 5 bases from V and 3 bases from J; bases unmatched to any gene: 4. CDR1 SGHRS and CDR2 YFSETQ come from the germline V gene. The CDR3 reads CASRLGLADYEQYF. The CDR3 nucleotides read TGCGCCAGCAGACTGGGACTAGCGGACTACGAGCAGTACTTC. Combining the CDR3 with reference TRBV5-1 and TRBJ2-7 gives the whole variable domain KAGVTQTPRYLIKTRGQQVTLSCSPISGHRSVSWYQQTPGQGLQFLFEYFSETQRNKGNFPGRFSGRQFSNSRSEMNVSTLELGDSALYLCASRLGLADYEQYFGPGTRLTVT.

This chain's CDR3 is CASSLSRSGNYGYTF. In DNA, the CDR3 is TGTGCCAGCAGCTTATCCCGTAGTGGGAACTATGGCTACACCTTC. The chain has TRBV7-9 and TRBJ1-2; no definite D call. Germline lookup yields CDR1 SEHNR and CDR2 FQNEAQ (reference sequence). V was cut by 2 bases and J by 2 bases, with 12 bases left in between. The CDR3 is made up of 15 amino acids.

The DNA of the CDR3 is TGTGCCAGCAGCTTCGAGATCCATGAGCAGTTCTTC. Its protein is CASSFEIHEQFF. The J gene is TRBJ2-1, the V gene TRBV13, with unresolved D. Trimming stripped 3 bases from V and 8 bases from J, with 8 bases between. Germline loops: CDR1 PRHDT, CDR2 FYEKMQ (reference sequence). The CDR3 has 12 amino acids.

This chain uses TRBV29-1 with TRBJ2-7; 9 bases align to TRBD1. CDR1 is SQVTM and CDR2 is ANQGSEA in the germline V gene. The V and J ends lost 7 bases and 7 bases, in that order; junction bases with no gene match: 5. The CDR3 has 11 amino acids. CDR3 sequence reads: CSGYRGLEQYF. The CDR3 coding sequence is TGCAGCGGTTACAGGGGGCTGGAGCAGTACTTC.

This chain connects TRBV11-2 to TRBJ1-2, with 10 bases that match TRBD1. The CDR3 consists of 14 residues. Germline values: CDR1 SGHAT, CDR2 FQNNGV. Unmatched junction bases numbered 8, after V lost 5 bases and J lost 8 bases. CDR3: CASSGLGTGEGYTF. CDR3 nucleotide sequence: TGTGCCAGCAGCGGGTTAGGGACAGGGGAAGGCTACACCTTC.

The V and J genes are TRBV2 and TRBJ1-3; TRBD1 matches at 10 bases. With V trimmed by 8 bases and J by 4 bases, 8 bases remained unmatched. The CDR3 is 15 amino acids. The germline V gene has CDR1 SNHLY and CDR2 FYNNEI. CDR3 amino acids: CASLWTGGGGNTIYF. CDR3 in DNA: TGTGCCAGCCTATGGACAGGGGGGGGCGGAAACACCATATATTTT. The complete variable domain, with remaining parts taken from reference TRBV2 and TRBJ1-3, reads EPEVTQTPSHQVTQMGQEVILRCVPISNHLYFYWYRQILGQKVEFLVSFYNNEISEKSEIFDDQFSVERPDGSNFTLKIRSTKLEDSAMYFCASLWTGGGGNTIYFGEGSWLTVV.